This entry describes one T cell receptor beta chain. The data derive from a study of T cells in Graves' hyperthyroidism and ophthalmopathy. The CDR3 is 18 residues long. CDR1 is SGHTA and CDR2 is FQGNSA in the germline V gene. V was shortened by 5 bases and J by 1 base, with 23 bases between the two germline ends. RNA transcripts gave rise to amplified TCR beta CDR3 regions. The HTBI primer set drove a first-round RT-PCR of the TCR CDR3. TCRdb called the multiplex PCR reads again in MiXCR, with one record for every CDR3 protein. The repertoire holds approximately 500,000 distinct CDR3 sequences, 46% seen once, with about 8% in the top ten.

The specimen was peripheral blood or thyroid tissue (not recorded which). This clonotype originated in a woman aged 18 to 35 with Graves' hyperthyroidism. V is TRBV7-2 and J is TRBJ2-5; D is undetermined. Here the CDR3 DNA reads TGTGCCAGCAGCCAAGGGTTCGTACGGCATGGGCCCCAAGAGACCCAGTACTTC. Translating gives CASSQGFVRHGPQETQYF.